What follows describes a single TCR beta chain. Its antigen is unknown. The data were obtained in a study of shared clonotypes between healthy human individuals. Only in-frame clones appear in the TCRdb table, and some are missing; sequencing was by immunoSEQ multiplex PCR. The table lists 2 million to 3 million clones, over 85% of them singletons. V was pared by 3 bases and J by 4 bases, with 3 bases of the junction left unmatched. CDR1 is GTSNPN and CDR2 is SVGIG in the germline V gene (reference sequence). The CDR3 is 13 residues long. Findings of the study overall: Around 5.3% of naive CD4 clonotypes were shared across a few donors. Estimated clonotype richness was generally higher in naive than memory subsets.

This chain links TRBV30 with TRBJ2-7; 10 nucleotides align to TRBD1. Sequencing was performed on naive CD4+ T cells sorted from blood. Subset noted: CD45RA+ positively selected. This clonotype was sampled from a man aged 18 to 35 in good health. The DNA for the CDR3 is TGTGCCTGGAGAGACAGGGGGCGGTACGAGCAGTACTTC. Its translation is CAWRDRGRYEQYF.